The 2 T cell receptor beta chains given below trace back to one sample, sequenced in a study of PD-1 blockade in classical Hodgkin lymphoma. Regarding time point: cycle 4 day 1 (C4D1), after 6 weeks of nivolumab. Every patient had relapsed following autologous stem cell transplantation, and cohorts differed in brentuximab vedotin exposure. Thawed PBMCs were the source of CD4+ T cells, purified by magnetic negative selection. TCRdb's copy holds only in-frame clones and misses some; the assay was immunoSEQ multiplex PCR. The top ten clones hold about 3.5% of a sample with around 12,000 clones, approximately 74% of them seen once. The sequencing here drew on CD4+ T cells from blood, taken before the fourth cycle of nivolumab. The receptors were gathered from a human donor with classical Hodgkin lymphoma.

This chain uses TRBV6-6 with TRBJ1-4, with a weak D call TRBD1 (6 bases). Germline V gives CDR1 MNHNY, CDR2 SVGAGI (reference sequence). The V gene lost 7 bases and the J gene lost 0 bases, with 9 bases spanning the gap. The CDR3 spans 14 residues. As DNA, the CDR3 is TGTGCCAGCACAGGGGCTGCAACTAATGAAAAACTGTTTTTT. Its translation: CASTGAATNEKLFF.

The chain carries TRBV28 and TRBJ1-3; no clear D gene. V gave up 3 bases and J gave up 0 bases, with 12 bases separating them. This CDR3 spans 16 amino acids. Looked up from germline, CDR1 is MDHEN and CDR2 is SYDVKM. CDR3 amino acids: CASSLFYGSSGNTIYF. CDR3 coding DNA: TGTGCCAGCAGTTTGTTTTACGGTAGCTCTGGAAACACCATATATTTT.